The rows below give T cell receptor beta chains drawn from one sample of a study of blood T cell repertoires in COVID-19. Generated by immunoSEQ multiplex PCR, the TCRdb table keeps only in-frame clones and is missing some. The table lists over 75,000 clones, around 90% of them singletons. The sample consisted of peripheral blood. These receptors were obtained from a human donor with active COVID-19. The donor label of this sample is uncertain. Each CDR3 is given with its conserved first and last residue. The D gene is left open where the match is weak. Expanded clones are given a class, and other clones once, few, many or no size at all.

j_call: TRBJ2-1; v_call: TRBV11-2; clone_size: NA; d_call: NA; cdr3_nt: TGTGCCAGCAGCTGGGCCAGCAGGGGTGGTATGGATGAGCAGTTCTTC; cdr3_aa: CASSWASRGGMDEQFF
j_call: TRBJ2-2; v_call: TRBV7-6; clone_size: NA; d_call: TRBD1; cdr3_nt: TGTGCCAGCAGCCTCACAGGGGGCGATACCGGGGAGCTGTTTTTT; cdr3_aa: CASSLTGGDTGELFF
j_call: TRBJ2-7; v_call: TRBV11-2; clone_size: few; d_call: TRBD1; cdr3_nt: TGTGCCAGCAGCCCTATCAATCGGCGGACAGGGGAAACCTACGAGCAGTACTTC; cdr3_aa: CASSPINRRTGETYEQYF
j_call: TRBJ2-5; v_call: TRBV29-1; clone_size: once; d_call: TRBD1; cdr3_nt: TGCAGCGTCAAACAGGGGGCGGGCGAGACCCAGTACTTC; cdr3_aa: CSVKQGAGETQYF
j_call: TRBJ2-7; v_call: TRBV19; clone_size: NA; d_call: TRBD1; cdr3_nt: TGTGCCAGTAGTTGGACAGGGACCTACGAGCAGTACTTC; cdr3_aa: CASSWTGTYEQYF
j_call: TRBJ1-1; v_call: TRBV2; clone_size: NA; d_call: TRBD1; cdr3_nt: TGTGCCAGCAGGCGGACAGGGGTCACTGAAGCTTTCTTT; cdr3_aa: CASRRTGVTEAFF
j_call: TRBJ1-1; v_call: TRBV19; clone_size: NA; d_call: NA; cdr3_nt: TGTGCCAGTAGGGGACAATCCCGCACTGAAGCTTTCTTT; cdr3_aa: CASRGQSRTEAFF
j_call: TRBJ2-7; v_call: TRBV4-2; clone_size: NA; d_call: TRBD1; cdr3_nt: TGTGCCAGCAGCCAAGATCCGATGGGACAGGGCTACGAGCAGTACTTC; cdr3_aa: CASSQDPMGQGYEQYF
j_call: TRBJ2-7; v_call: TRBV10-2; clone_size: NA; d_call: NA; cdr3_nt: TGCGCCACCCTAGCTGACGAGCAGTACTTC; cdr3_aa: CATLADEQYF
j_call: TRBJ2-5; v_call: TRBV18; clone_size: once; d_call: NA; cdr3_nt: TGTGCCAGCTCACCAGGCTACCAAGAGACCCAGTACTTC; cdr3_aa: CASSPGYQETQYF